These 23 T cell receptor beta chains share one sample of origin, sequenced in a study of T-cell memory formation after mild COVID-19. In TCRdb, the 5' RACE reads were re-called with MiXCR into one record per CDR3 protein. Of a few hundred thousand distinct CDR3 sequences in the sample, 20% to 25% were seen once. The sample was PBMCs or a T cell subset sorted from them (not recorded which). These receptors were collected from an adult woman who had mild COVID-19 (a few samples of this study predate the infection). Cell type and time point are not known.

The CDR3 reads CASSQVGLAGGTDTQYF. DNA for the CDR3: TGCGCCAGCAGCCAAGTGGGACTAGCGGGGGGGACAGATACGCAGTATTTT. The V gene is TRBV4-1, the J gene TRBJ2-3; 16 positions match TRBD2. The ends lost 1 base at V and 3 bases at J; junction bases unmatched: 1. From germline, CDR1 is MGHRA and CDR2 YSYEKL. The CDR3 runs 17 residues.

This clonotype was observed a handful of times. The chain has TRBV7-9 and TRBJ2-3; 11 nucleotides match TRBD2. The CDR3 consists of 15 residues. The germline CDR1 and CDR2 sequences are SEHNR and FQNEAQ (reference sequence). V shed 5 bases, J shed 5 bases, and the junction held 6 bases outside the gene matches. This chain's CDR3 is CASSPLAGGLDTQYF. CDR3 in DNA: TGTGCCAGCAGCCCTCTAGCGGGAGGTCTAGATACGCAGTATTTT.

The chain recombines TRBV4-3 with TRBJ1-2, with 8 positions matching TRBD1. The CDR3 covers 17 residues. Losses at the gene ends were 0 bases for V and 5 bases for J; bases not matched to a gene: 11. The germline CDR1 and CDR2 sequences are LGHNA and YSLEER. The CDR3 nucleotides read TGCGCCAGCAGCCAAGACCGGTCCGGGACAGGCCTTTATGGCTACACCTTC. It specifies CASSQDRSGTGLYGYTF.

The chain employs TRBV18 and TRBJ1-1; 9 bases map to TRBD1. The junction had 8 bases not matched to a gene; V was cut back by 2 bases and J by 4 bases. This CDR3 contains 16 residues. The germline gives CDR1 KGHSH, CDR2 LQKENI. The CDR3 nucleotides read TGTGCCAGCTCACCAGAGATACAGGGGGCTCTCACTGAAGCTTTCTTT. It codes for CASSPEIQGALTEAFF.

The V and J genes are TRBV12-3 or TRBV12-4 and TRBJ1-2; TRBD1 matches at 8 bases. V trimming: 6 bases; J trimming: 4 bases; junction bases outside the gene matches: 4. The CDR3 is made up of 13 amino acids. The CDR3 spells CASSSDRVYGYTF. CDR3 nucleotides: TGTGCCAGCAGCTCGGACAGGGTCTATGGCTACACCTTC.

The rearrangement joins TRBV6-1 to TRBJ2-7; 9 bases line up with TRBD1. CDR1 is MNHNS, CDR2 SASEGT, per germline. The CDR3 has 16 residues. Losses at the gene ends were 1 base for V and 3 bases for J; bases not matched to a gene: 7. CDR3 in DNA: TGTGCCAGCAGTGAAGTTTTTGGGACAGGGAACTACGAGCAGTACTTC. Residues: CASSEVFGTGNYEQYF.

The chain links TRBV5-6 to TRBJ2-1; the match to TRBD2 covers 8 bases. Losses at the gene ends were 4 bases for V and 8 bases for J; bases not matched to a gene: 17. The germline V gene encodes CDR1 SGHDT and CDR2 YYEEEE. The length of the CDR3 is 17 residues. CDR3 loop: CASSTRDGTRSTYEQFF. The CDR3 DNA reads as TGTGCCAGCAGCACGCGGGACGGGACTAGATCTACCTATGAGCAGTTCTTC.

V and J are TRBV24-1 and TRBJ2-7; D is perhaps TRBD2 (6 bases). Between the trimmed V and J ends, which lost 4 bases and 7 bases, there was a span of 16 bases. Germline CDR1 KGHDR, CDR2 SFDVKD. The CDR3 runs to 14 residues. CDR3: CATSDSGTPGEQYF. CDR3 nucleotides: TGTGCCACCAGTGACTCCGGGACTCCGGGGGAGCAGTACTTC.

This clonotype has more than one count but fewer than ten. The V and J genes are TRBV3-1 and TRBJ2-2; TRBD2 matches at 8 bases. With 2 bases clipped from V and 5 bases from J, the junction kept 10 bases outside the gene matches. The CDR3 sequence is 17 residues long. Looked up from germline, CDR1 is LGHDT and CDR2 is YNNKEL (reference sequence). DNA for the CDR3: TGTGCCAGCAGCCAACTTCCAGCGGGGGTCAAGACCGGGGAGCTGTTTTTT. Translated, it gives CASSQLPAGVKTGELFF.

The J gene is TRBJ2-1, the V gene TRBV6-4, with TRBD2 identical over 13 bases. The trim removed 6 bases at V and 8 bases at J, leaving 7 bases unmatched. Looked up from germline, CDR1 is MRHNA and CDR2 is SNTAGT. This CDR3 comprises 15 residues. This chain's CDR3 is CASSPGTSGVDEQFF. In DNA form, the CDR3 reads TGTGCCAGCAGCCCCGGGACTAGCGGGGTTGATGAGCAGTTCTTC.

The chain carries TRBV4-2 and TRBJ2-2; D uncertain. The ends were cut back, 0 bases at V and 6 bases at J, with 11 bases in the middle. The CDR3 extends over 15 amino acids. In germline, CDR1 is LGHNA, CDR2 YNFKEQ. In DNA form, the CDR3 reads TGTGCCAGCAGCCAAGATGTGAGAGACCCCGGGGAGCTGTTTTTT. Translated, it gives CASSQDVRDPGELFF.

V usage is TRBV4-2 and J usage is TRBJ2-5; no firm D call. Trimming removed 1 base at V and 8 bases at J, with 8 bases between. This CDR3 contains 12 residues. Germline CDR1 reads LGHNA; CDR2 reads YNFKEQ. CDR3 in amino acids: CASSQAKETQYF. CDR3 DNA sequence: TGTGCCAGCAGCCAAGCCAAGGAAACCCAGTACTTC.

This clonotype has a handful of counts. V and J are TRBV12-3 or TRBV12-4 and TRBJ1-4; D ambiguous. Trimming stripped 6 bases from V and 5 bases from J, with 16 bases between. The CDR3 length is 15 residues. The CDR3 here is CASSDPGSKNEKLFF. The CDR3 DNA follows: TGTGCCAGCAGCGACCCCGGGTCCAAAAATGAAAAACTGTTTTTT.

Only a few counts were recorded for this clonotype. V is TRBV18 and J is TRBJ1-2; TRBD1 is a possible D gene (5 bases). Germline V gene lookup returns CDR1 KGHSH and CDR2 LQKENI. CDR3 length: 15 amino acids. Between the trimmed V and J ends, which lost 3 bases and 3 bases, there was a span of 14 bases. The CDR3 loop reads CASSPQGSWDYGYTF. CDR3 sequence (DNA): TGTGCCAGCTCACCGCAGGGCAGTTGGGACTATGGCTACACCTTC.

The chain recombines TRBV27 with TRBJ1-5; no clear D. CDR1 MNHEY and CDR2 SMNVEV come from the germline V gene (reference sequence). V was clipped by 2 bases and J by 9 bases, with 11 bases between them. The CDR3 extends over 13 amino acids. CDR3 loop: CASSLEEAAPQHF. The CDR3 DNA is TGTGCCAGCAGTTTAGAGGAGGCGGCGCCCCAGCATTTT.

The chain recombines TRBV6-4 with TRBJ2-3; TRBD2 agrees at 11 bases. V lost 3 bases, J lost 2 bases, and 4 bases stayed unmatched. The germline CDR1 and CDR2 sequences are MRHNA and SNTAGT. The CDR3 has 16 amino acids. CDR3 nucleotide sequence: TGTGCCAGCAGTGATCTAGCGGGGGGATTCACAGATACGCAGTATTTT. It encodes CASSDLAGGFTDTQYF.

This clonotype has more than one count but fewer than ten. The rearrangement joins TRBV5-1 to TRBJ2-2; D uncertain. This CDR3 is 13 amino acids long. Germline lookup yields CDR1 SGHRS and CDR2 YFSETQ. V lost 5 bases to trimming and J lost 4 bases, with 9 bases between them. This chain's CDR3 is CASRTSGTGELFF. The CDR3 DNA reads TGCGCCAGCAGAACCTCGGGCACCGGGGAGCTGTTTTTT. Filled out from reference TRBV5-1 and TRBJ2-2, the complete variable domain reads KAGVTQTPRYLIKTRGQQVTLSCSPISGHRSVSWYQQTPGQGLQFLFEYFSETQRNKGNFPGRFSGRQFSNSRSEMNVSTLELGDSALYLCASRTSGTGELFFGEGSRLTVL.

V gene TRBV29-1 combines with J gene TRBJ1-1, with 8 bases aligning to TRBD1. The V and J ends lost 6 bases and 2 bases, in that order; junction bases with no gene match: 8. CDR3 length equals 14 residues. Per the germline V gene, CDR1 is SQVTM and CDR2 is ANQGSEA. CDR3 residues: CSVAGTGKNTEAFF. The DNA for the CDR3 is TGCAGCGTGGCCGGGACAGGAAAAAACACTGAAGCTTTCTTT.

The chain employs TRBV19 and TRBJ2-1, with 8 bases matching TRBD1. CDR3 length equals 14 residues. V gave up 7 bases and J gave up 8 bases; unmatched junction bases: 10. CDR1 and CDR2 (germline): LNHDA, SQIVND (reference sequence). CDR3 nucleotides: TGTGCCAGTACAGGGGGCTTGGCCTCGGATGAGCAGTTCTTC. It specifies CASTGGLASDEQFF.

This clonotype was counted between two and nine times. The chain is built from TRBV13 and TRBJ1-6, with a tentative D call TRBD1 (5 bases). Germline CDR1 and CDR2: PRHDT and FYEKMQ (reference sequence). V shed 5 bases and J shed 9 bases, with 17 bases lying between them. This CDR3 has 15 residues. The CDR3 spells CASSPRPDMGSPLHF. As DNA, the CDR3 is TGTGCCAGCAGCCCCCGACCGGACATGGGTTCACCCCTCCACTTT.

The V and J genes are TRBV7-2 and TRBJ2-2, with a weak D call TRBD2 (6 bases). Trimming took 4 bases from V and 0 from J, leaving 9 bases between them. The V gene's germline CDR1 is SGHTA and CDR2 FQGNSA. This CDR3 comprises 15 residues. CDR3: CASSSGTPNTGELFF. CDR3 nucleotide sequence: TGTGCCAGCAGCTCCGGGACTCCGAACACCGGGGAGCTGTTTTTT.

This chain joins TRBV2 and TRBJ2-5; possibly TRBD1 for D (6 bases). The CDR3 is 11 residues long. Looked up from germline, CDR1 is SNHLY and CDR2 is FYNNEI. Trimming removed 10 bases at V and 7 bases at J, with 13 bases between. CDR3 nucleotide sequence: TGTGCCACCATGGACAGTGGGACCCAGTACTTC. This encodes CATMDSGTQYF.

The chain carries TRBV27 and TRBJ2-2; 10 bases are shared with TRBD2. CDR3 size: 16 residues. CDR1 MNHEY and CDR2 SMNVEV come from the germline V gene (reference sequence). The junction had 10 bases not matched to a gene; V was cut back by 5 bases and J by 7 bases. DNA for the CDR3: TGTGCCAGCAGTCCACGCCCGGGACTAGCGAACGGGGAGCTGTTTTTT. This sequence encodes CASSPRPGLANGELFF.